These 16 T cell receptor beta chains were sequenced from one sample in a study of neoadjuvant anti-PD-1 for oral cavity cancer. Time point denoted: after neoadjuvant nivolumab, at surgical resection. Sequenced by immunoSEQ multiplex PCR; TCRdb stores in-frame clones only, minus some. Of 55,000 to 80,000 clones listed, roughly nine tenths are singletons. The sample was PBMCs, taken after nivolumab (anti-PD-1) treatment. These receptors were obtained from a person aged 35 to 85 with oral cavity squamous cell carcinoma.

The genes are TRBV10-3 and TRBJ2-1; TRBD2 agrees at 12 bases. The CDR3 contains 14 residues. The germline CDR1 and CDR2 sequences are ENHRY and SYGVKD. Unmatched junction bases numbered 5, after V lost 7 bases and J lost 7 bases. In nucleotides, the CDR3 is TGTGCCATCAAACCGGGACTAGCGGGTAATGAGCAGTTCTTC. The encoded protein is CAIKPGLAGNEQFF.

This chain connects TRBV19 to TRBJ2-1, with D possibly TRBD1 on 8 matching bases. The V and J ends lost 5 bases and 7 bases respectively, with 12 bases between them. Germline CDR1 LNHDA, CDR2 SQIVND (reference sequence). The CDR3 runs to 13 residues. CDR3 amino acids: CASSLQGGNEQFF. The CDR3 coding sequence is TGTGCCAGTAGTCTACAGGGGGGGAATGAGCAGTTCTTC.

This rearrangement joins TRBV9 to TRBJ2-7; D gene uncertain. Trimming cost V 4 bases and J 6 bases, with 14 bases left between them. CDR3 length: 13 residues. The germline CDR1 and CDR2 sequences are SGDLS and YYNGEE. The CDR3 spells CASSSSSESEQYF. CDR3 in DNA: TGTGCCAGCAGCTCCTCTTCTGAATCCGAGCAGTACTTC.

The V gene is TRBV20-1, the J gene TRBJ2-5; D gene ambiguous. The CDR3 is 11 residues long. In germline, CDR1 is DFQATT, CDR2 SNEGSKA (reference sequence). Trimming took off 6 bases at V and 4 bases at J, with 9 bases between the two ends. For the CDR3, the DNA is TGCAGTGCAAACCCCCCAGAGACCCAGTACTTC. It codes for CSANPPETQYF.

The gene calls are TRBV18 and TRBJ2-2, with 7 bases fitting TRBD1. CDR1 is KGHSH, CDR2 LQKENI, per germline. Trimming removed 4 bases from V and 7 bases from J; junction bases left unmatched: 9. The CDR3 is made up of 15 amino acids. The CDR3 DNA reads as TGTGCCAGCTCACTTAAGAGGACAGGCGACGGGGAGCTGTTTTTT. Protein sequence: CASSLKRTGDGELFF.

The rearrangement uses TRBV7-6 and TRBJ2-2, with a weak D call TRBD2 (7 bases). Germline CDR1 SGHVS, CDR2 FNYEAQ. CDR3 length: 15 amino acids. V shed 3 bases and J shed 4 bases, with 12 bases lying between them. Written as DNA, the CDR3 is TGTGCCAGCAGCTTCGGGGGGCCGAGCACCGGGGAGCTGTTTTTT. Protein sequence: CASSFGGPSTGELFF.

V is TRBV30 and J is TRBJ1-2, with a possible D match to TRBD1 (6 bases). The CDR3 loop spans 13 amino acids. CDR1 is GTSNPN and CDR2 is SVGIG in the germline V gene (reference sequence). The V end lost 4 bases, the J end lost 5 bases, and 14 bases lay between the germline ends. As DNA, the CDR3 is TGTGCCTGGAATGGGGGGGCGGGTTATGGCTACACCTTC. Its protein product is CAWNGGAGYGYTF.

The rearrangement joins TRBV27 to TRBJ2-3; either TRBD1 or TRBD2 may fit D (5 bases each). This CDR3 is 18 amino acids long. The germline V gene encodes CDR1 MNHEY and CDR2 SMNVEV (reference sequence). V lost 1 base and J 2 bases, leaving 19 bases between the germline ends. CDR3 nucleotides: TGTGCCAGCAGTTTATTCCCTCCGGGGCTAGGCTTCACAGATACGCAGTATTTT. Translated: CASSLFPPGLGFTDTQYF.

The V gene is TRBV6-5, the J gene TRBJ1-2; the D gene is possibly TRBD1 (5 bases). CDR1 is MNHEY and CDR2 is SVGAGI in the germline V gene. V lost 4 bases and J 5 bases, leaving 8 bases between the germline ends. This CDR3 contains 12 residues. The CDR3 DNA reads TGTGCCAGCAGTTCCTCAGGGTATGGCTACACCTTC. Encoded protein: CASSSSGYGYTF.

The chain is built from TRBV7-8 and TRBJ1-1, with 7 positions matching TRBD1. Germline V gives CDR1 SGHVS, CDR2 FQNEAQ. After removal of 3 bases from V and 5 bases from J, the junction contained 15 bases not matched to a gene. The CDR3 extends over 17 amino acids. The CDR3 sequence is CASSLGVTGARGTEAFF. For the CDR3, the DNA is TGTGCCAGCAGCTTGGGGGTAACAGGGGCCAGAGGGACTGAAGCTTTCTTT. The full variable domain, in which reference TRBV7-8 and TRBJ1-1 provide the parts outside the CDR3, is GAGVSQSPRYKVAKRGQDVALRCDPISGHVSLFWYQQALGQGPEFLTYFQNEAQLDKSGLPSDRFFAERPEGSVSTLKIQRTQQEDSAVYLCASSLGVTGARGTEAFFGQGTRLTVV.

This clone appeared once. The rearrangement uses TRBV29-1 and TRBJ1-2; D not certain. Germline lookup yields CDR1 SQVTM and CDR2 ANQGSEA. The CDR3 is 13 residues long. V gave up 6 bases and J gave up 10 bases, with 21 bases separating them. The DNA of the CDR3 is TGCAGCGTATCACCGTTGGACGGCCTTTACTACACCTTC. It codes for CSVSPLDGLYYTF.

This chain uses TRBV9 with TRBJ2-1; TRBD1 matches at 11 bases. Trimming at V came to 0 bases and at J to 7 bases, leaving 6 bases not matched to a gene. This CDR3 comprises 16 residues. Per the germline V gene, CDR1 is SGDLS and CDR2 is YYNGEE. CDR3 sequence: CASSVGVRDRGNEQFF. The CDR3 nucleotides read TGTGCCAGCAGCGTAGGAGTCCGGGACAGGGGGAATGAGCAGTTCTTC.

This clone occurred a few times. This chain uses TRBV2 with TRBJ1-2; 10 nucleotides align to TRBD1. CDR1 SNHLY and CDR2 FYNNEI come from the germline V gene. There are 15 residues in the CDR3. With 8 bases clipped from V and 4 bases from J, the junction kept 10 bases outside the gene matches. Here the CDR3 reads CASRDRGLTSYGYTF. The CDR3 region has the DNA TGTGCCAGCCGGGACAGGGGCCTAACTAGCTATGGCTACACCTTC.

The V gene is TRBV6-1, the J gene TRBJ2-3; tentative D call: TRBD1 (6 bases). Trimming cost V 3 bases and J 4 bases, with 11 bases left between them. CDR1 MNHNS and CDR2 SASEGT come from the germline V gene. The CDR3 covers 14 residues. The CDR3 sequence is CASSEGQVADTQYF. CDR3 DNA: TGTGCCAGCAGTGAGGGACAAGTCGCAGATACGCAGTATTTT.

This sequence joins TRBV7-3 and TRBJ1-6; D is unclear. V lost 1 base and J 8 bases, leaving 6 bases between the germline ends. Per the germline V gene, CDR1 is SGHTA and CDR2 is FQGTGA. The CDR3 covers 13 residues. The CDR3: CASSLIADSPLHF. In DNA, the CDR3 is TGTGCCAGCAGCTTAATCGCGGATTCACCCCTCCACTTT.

The chain employs TRBV6-1 and TRBJ2-6, with 9 bases identical to TRBD1. Trimming took 2 bases from V and 2 from J; bases not matched to a gene: 7. Per the germline V gene, CDR1 is MNHNS and CDR2 is SASEGT. There are 18 residues in the CDR3. Here the CDR3 reads CASSERDRASPGANVLTF. Here the CDR3 DNA reads TGTGCCAGCAGTGAAAGGGACAGGGCTTCCCCTGGGGCCAACGTCCTGACTTTC.